This TCR beta chain was identified in a study of human T cells and chemical hapten exposure. Looking at the study overall: Sensitization was performed using 2% DPC on an approximately 2 cm by approximately 2 cm upper inner arm skin site.

Germline V gene lookup returns CDR1 SGHDT and CDR2 YYEEEE. The CDR3 is made up of 12 amino acids. Trimming took 4 bases from V and 5 from J; bases not matched to a gene: 0. Library construction involved attaching unique molecular identifiers to individual cDNA molecules, which allowed quantitative, reproducible TCR counting. Original processing notes: A typical sample had around 90,000 TCRs, with roughly 23,224 to 690,600 overall. TCRdb ran MiXCR on the RACE reads and lists one entry per CDR3 protein. TCRdb's processing, not the study's, gives the V and J calls here. The sample has some 360,000 distinct CDR3 sequences, 4.5% to 5.5% seen once. Indicated time point: pre-sensitization, week 0. Regarding treatment: therapeutic diphenylcyclopropenone sensitization with weekly scalp DPC. This clonotype occurred many times.

This chain links TRBV5-6 with TRBJ2-4; 7 nucleotides agree with TRBD1. This TCR came from a woman in her 50s with alopecia areata. Some clones in this sample may be carry-over from other donors' samples. Source: whole blood, taken in connection with sensitization to the hapten diphenylcyclopropenone (DPC). The chain's CDR3 is CASSGTENIQYF. Written as DNA, the CDR3 is TGTGCCAGCAGCGGGACAGAAAACATTCAGTACTTC.